This section outlines one T cell receptor (beta chain) sequence together with its context. The data are from a study of cytomegalovirus exposure and HLA in healthy donors. Researchers ran the PCR with 60 Vbeta and 13 Jbeta primers. Data came from immunoSEQ multiplex PCR; TCRdb stores just in-frame clones and leaves some out. The sample has 100,000 to 150,000 clones. The material sequenced was PBMCs. The sequence was collected from a woman between 40 and 50 years old in good health and CMV-seropositive.

CDR3 sequence: CASSPLASNQPQHF. CDR3 in DNA: TGTGCCAGTAGTCCCCTAGCTAGCAATCAGCCCCAGCATTTT. The genes are TRBV19 and TRBJ1-5; D unclear. CDR1 LNHDA and CDR2 SQIVND come from the germline V gene (reference sequence). V gave up 5 bases and J gave up 0 bases, with 8 bases separating them. The CDR3 runs to 14 residues. The complete variable domain, with remaining parts taken from reference TRBV19 and TRBJ1-5, reads DGGITQSPKYLFRKEGQNVTLSCEQNLNHDAMYWYRQDPGQGLRLIYYSQIVNDFQKGDIAEGYSVSREKKESFPLTVTSAQKNPTAFYLCASSPLASNQPQHFGDGTRLSIL.